These 5 T cell receptor beta chains share one sample of origin, sequenced in a study of cytomegalovirus exposure and HLA in healthy donors. The study ran its PCR with 60 Vbeta and 13 Jbeta primers. Repertoires were generated with immunoSEQ multiplex PCR, while TCRdb's copy carries only in-frame clones and drops some. The table records about 100,000 clones, approximately 75% of them present only once. Specimen: PBMCs. All receptors come from a woman aged 40-49 years in good health and CMV-seronegative.

The chain recombines TRBV19 with TRBJ1-5; D is perhaps TRBD1 (5 bases). Germline V CDR1 and CDR2: LNHDA, SQIVND (reference sequence). The CDR3 consists of 14 residues. V shed 10 bases and J shed 2 bases, with 15 bases lying between them. CDR3 protein: CATALGRGNQPQHF. CDR3 bases: TGTGCCACAGCGTTGGGGCGTGGCAATCAGCCCCAGCATTTT.

V and J are TRBV5-6 and TRBJ2-3; no firm D call. CDR1 is SGHDT and CDR2 is YYEEEE in the germline V gene. The CDR3 is 14 amino acids. The ends were cut back, 0 bases at V and 2 bases at J, with 7 bases in the middle. CDR3 nucleotides: TGTGCCAGCAGCTTGGGTCTACCCACAGATACGCAGTATTTT. This sequence encodes CASSLGLPTDTQYF.

The chain has TRBV9 and TRBJ2-7; 11 bases align to TRBD2. This CDR3 spans 16 amino acids. Germline lookup yields CDR1 SGDLS and CDR2 YYNGEE. The ends lost 1 base at V and 3 bases at J; junction bases unmatched: 6. CDR3 in amino acids: CASSVFSSGGNYEQYF. CDR3 sequence (DNA): TGTGCCAGCAGCGTATTTTCTAGCGGGGGGAACTACGAGCAGTACTTC. Filled out from reference TRBV9 and TRBJ2-7, the complete variable domain reads DSGVTQTPKHLITATGQRVTLRCSPRSGDLSVYWYQQSLDQGLQFLIQYYNGEERAKGNILERFSAQQFPDLHSELNLSSLELGDSALYFCASSVFSSGGNYEQYFGPGTRLTVT.

The V call is TRBV4-1, the J call TRBJ2-1; the D is unclear. The V end lost 1 base, the J end lost 15 bases, and 19 bases lay between the germline ends. CDR3 length: 14 amino acids. Germline V CDR1 and CDR2: MGHRA, YSYEKL. The CDR3 spells CASSQVMVPTPGFF. The CDR3 region has the DNA TGCGCCAGCAGCCAAGTCATGGTCCCAACTCCCGGGTTCTTC.

This clone appeared a few times. The rearrangement links TRBV7-9 to TRBJ1-4; 11 nucleotides agree with TRBD1. The CDR3 consists of 17 residues. V lost 5 bases to trimming and J lost 7 bases; unmatched junction nucleotides: 12. CDR1 and CDR2 from the germline V gene are SEHNR and FQNEAQ (reference sequence). The CDR3 region has the DNA TGTGCCAGCAGCACAAGAATCTTCGGGACAGGGGGTGAAAAACTGTTTTTT. It is translated as CASSTRIFGTGGEKLFF.